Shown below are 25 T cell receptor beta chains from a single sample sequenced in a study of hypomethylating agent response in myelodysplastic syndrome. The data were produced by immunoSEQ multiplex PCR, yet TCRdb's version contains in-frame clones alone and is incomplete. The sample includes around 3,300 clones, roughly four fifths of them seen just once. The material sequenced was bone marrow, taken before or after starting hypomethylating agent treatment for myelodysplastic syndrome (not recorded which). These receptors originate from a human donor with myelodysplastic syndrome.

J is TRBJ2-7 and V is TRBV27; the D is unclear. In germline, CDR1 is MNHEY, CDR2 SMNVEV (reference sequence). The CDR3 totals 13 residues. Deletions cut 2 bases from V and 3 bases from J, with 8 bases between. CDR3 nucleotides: TGTGCCAGCAGTTTAGCGTTAAACTACGAGCAGTACTTC. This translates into CASSLALNYEQYF.

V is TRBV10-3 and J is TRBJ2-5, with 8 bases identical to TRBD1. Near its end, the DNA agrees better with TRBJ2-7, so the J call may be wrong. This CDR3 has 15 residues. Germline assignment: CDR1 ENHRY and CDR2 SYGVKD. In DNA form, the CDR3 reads TGTGCCATCAGCGACAGGGGCCACCGCTCCTACGAGCAGTACTTC. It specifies CAISDRGHRSYEQYF.

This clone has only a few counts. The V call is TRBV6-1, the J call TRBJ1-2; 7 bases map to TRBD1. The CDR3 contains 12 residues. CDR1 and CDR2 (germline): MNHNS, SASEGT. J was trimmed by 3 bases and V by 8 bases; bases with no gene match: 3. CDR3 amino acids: CASVGGYYGYTF. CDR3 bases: TGTGCCAGCGTAGGGGGCTACTATGGCTACACCTTC.

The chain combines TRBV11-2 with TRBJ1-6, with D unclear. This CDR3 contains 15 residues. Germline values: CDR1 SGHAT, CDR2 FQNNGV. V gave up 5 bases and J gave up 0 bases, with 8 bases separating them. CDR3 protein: CASSMTGSYNSPLHF. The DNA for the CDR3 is TGTGCCAGCAGCATGACGGGCTCCTATAATTCACCCCTCCACTTT.

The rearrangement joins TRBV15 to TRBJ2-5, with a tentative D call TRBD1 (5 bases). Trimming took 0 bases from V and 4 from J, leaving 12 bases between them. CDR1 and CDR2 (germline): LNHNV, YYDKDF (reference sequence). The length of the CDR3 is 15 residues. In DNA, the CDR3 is TGTGCCACCAGCAGAGAAGTAAGGGGCTTAGAGACCCAGTACTTC. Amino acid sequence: CATSREVRGLETQYF.

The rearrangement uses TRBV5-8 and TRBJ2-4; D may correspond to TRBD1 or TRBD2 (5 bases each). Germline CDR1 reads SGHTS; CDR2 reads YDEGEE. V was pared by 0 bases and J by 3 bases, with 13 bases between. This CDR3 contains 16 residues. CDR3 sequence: CASSLGDPSGKNIQYF. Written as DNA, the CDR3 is TGTGCCAGCAGCTTGGGGGACCCGAGCGGCAAAAACATTCAGTACTTC.

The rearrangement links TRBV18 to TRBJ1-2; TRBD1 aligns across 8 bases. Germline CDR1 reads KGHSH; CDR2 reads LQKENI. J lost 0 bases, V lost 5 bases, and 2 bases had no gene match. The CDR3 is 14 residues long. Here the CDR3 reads CASSEGQANYGYTF. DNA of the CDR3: TGTGCCAGCTCAGAGGGACAGGCTAACTATGGCTACACCTTC.

CDR3 amino acids: CASSFDGRSSYEQYF. CDR3 nucleotides: TGTGCCAGCAGCTTTGATGGCAGAAGCTCCTACGAGCAGTACTTC. V is TRBV7-9 and J is TRBJ2-7; no clear D gene. Germline-derived CDR1 and CDR2 are SEHNR and FQNEAQ (reference sequence). V was shortened by 3 bases and J by 0 bases, with 12 bases between the two germline ends. The CDR3 covers 15 residues.

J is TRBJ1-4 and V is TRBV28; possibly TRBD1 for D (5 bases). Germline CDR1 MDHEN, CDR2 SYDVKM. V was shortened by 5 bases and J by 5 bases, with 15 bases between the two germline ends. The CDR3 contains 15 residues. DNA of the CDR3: TGTGCCAGCAGTCCCGTGGATGGGGGGAATGAAAAACTGTTTTTT. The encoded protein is CASSPVDGGNEKLFF. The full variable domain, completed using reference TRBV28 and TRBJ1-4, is DVKVTQSSRYLVKRTGEKVFLECVQDMDHENMFWYRQDPGLGLRLIYFSYDVKMKEKGDIPEGYSVSREKKERFSLILESASTNQTSMYLCASSPVDGGNEKLFFGSGTQLSVL.

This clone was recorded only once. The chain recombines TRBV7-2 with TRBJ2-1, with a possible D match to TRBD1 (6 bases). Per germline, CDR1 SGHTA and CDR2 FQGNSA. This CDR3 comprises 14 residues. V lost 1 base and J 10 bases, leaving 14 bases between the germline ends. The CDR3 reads CASSLGHREEEQFF. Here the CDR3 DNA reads TGTGCCAGCAGCTTAGGCCACAGGGAAGAGGAGCAGTTCTTC.

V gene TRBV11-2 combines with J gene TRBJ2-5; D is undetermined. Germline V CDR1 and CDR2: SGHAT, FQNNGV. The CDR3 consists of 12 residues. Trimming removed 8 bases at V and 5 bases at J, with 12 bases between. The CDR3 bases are TGTGCCAGCGTAGAGGTCGGGGAGACCCAGTACTTC. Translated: CASVEVGETQYF.

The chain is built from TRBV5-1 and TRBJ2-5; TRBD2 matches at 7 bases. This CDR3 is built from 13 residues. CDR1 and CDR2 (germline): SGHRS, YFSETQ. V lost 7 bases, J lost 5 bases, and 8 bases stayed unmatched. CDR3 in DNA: TGCGCCAGCCTGAATCCCGGGGGGGAGACCCAGTACTTC. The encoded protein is CASLNPGGETQYF. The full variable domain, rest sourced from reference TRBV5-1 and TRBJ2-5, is KAGVTQTPRYLIKTRGQQVTLSCSPISGHRSVSWYQQTPGQGLQFLFEYFSETQRNKGNFPGRFSGRQFSNSRSEMNVSTLELGDSALYLCASLNPGGETQYFGPGTRLLVL.

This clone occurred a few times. DNA of the CDR3: TGTGCCAGCTCACCATTCCCATTACCGAGTCCTCAGGGTGGCTCTGGAAACACCATATATTTT. Amino acid sequence: CASSPFPLPSPQGGSGNTIYF. V is TRBV18 and J is TRBJ1-3; tentative D call: TRBD1 (5 bases). The CDR3 totals 21 residues. Per germline, CDR1 KGHSH and CDR2 LQKENI. Trimming removed 2 bases at V and 0 bases at J, with 26 bases between.

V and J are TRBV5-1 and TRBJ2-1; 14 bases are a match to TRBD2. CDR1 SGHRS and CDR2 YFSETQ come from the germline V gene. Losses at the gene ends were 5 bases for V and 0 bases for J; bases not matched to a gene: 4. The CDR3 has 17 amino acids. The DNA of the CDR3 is TGCGCCAGCAGTCGACTAGCGGGGGGGAGCTCCTACAATGAGCAGTTCTTC. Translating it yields CASSRLAGGSSYNEQFF. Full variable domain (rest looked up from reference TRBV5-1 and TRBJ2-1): KAGVTQTPRYLIKTRGQQVTLSCSPISGHRSVSWYQQTPGQGLQFLFEYFSETQRNKGNFPGRFSGRQFSNSRSEMNVSTLELGDSALYLCASSRLAGGSSYNEQFFGPGTRLTVL.

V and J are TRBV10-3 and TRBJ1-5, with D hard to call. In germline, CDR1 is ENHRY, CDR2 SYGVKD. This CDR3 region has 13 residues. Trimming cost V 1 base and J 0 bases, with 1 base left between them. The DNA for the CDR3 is TGTGCCATCAGTGAGTATAGCAATCAGCCCCAGCATTTT. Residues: CAISEYSNQPQHF.

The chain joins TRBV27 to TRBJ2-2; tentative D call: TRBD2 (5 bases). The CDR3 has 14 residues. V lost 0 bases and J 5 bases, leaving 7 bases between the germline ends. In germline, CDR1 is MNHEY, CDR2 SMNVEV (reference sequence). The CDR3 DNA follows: TGTGCCAGCAGTTTATCGCGGGCTACCGGGGAGCTGTTTTTT. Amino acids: CASSLSRATGELFF.

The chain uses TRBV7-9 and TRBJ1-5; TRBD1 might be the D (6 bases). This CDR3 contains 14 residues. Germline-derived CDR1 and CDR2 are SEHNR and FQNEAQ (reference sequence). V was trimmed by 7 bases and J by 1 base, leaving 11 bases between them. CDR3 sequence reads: CASNRAESNQPQHF. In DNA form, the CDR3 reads TGTGCCAGCAACAGGGCTGAGAGCAATCAGCCCCAGCATTTT.

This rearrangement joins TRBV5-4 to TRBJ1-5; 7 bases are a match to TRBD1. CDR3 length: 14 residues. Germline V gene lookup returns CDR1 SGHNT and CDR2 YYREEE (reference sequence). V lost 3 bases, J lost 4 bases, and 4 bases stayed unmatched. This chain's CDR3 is CASSSQQGNQPQHF. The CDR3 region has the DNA TGTGCCAGCAGCTCCCAACAGGGGAATCAGCCCCAGCATTTT.

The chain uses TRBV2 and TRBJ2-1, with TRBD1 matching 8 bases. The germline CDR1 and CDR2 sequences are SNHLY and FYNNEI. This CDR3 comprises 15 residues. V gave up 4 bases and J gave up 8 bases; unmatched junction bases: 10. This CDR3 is CASSADRGWIDEQFF. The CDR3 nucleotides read TGTGCCAGCAGTGCCGACAGGGGATGGATCGATGAGCAGTTCTTC. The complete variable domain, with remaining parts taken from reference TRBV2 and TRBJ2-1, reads EPEVTQTPSHQVTQMGQEVILRCVPISNHLYFYWYRQILGQKVEFLVSFYNNEISEKSEIFDDQFSVERPDGSNFTLKIRSTKLEDSAMYFCASSADRGWIDEQFFGPGTRLTVL.

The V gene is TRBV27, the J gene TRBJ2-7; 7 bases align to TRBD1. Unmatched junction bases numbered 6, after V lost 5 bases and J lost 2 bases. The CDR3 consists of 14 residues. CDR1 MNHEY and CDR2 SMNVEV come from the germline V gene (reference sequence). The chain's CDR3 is CASSPDRRPYEQYF. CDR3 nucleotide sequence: TGTGCCAGCAGTCCGGACAGGCGTCCCTACGAGCAGTACTTC.

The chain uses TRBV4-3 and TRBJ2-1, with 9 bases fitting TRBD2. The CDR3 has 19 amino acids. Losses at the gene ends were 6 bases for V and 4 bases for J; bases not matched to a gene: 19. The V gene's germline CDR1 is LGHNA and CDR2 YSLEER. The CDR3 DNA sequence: TGCGCCAGCAGACTCTTTTGGGGGGCGGGAGGGCCTGGTTACAATGAGCAGTTCTTC. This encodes CASRLFWGAGGPGYNEQFF.

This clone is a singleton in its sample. The CDR3 DNA follows: TGTGCCACCAGCAGACGAACAGGGTCCCACGCCTATAATGAAAAACTGTTTTTT. Its translation: CATSRRTGSHAYNEKLFF. The rearrangement links TRBV15 to TRBJ1-4; D may be TRBD1 (6 bases). V lost 2 bases and J 4 bases, leaving 20 bases between the germline ends. This CDR3 is 18 amino acids long. Germline V gene lookup returns CDR1 LNHNV and CDR2 YYDKDF (reference sequence).

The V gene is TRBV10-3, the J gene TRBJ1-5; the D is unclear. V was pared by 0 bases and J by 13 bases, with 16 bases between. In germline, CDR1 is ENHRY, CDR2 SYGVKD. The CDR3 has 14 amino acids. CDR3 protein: CAISESPGVGKQHF. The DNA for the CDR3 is TGTGCCATCAGTGAGTCCCCAGGAGTGGGAAAGCAGCATTTT.

The CDR3 sequence: CASSVGTGRGTLHF. CDR3 bases: TGTGCCAGCAGCGTCGGGACAGGCCGCGGGACCCTCCACTTT. This chain links TRBV7-9 with TRBJ1-6; 8 nucleotides line up with TRBD1. The CDR3 is 14 amino acids. The germline V gene encodes CDR1 SEHNR and CDR2 FQNEAQ (reference sequence). V lost 5 bases to trimming and J lost 14 bases; unmatched junction nucleotides: 11.

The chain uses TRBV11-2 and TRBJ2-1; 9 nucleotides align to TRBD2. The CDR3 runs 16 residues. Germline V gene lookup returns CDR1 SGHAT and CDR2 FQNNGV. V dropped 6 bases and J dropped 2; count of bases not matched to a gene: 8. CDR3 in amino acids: CASSPLAGLPYNEQFF. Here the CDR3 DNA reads TGTGCCAGCAGTCCACTAGCGGGCCTACCCTACAATGAGCAGTTCTTC.